This entry features one T cell receptor beta chain sequence. Its antigen remains unidentified. No quality values exist for individual bases; no much larger clone is one base distant. The CDR3 runs 16 amino acids, cysteine and phenylalanine included. Kept here is only the CDR3 DNA, which spans 48 bases and is read in frame from base 1. The germline V gene gives CDR1 as MRHNA and CDR2 as SNTAGT. Trimming takes 0 bases from V and 0 bases from J, and the germline ends sit 9 bases apart. What the time point label conveys for this sample: baseline before first vaccination. Vaccinee samples were obtained from the UK trials COV001 and COV002, which included a single-blind randomized controlled phase 2/3 trial of AZD1222 (ChAdOx1 nCoV-19) in healthy adults. For TCRbeta chain sequencing, PBMC samples from trial participants were taken at day 0 and at day 28 after the second dose. The data stem from a study of T cell responses to AZD1222 COVID-19 vaccine (dated by TCRdb to the early 2020s). Study-wide context: AZD1222 recipients whose second dose came at about 4 weeks and those whose second dose came at about 12 weeks were combined into one group, since spike-specific TCR depth and breadth did not differ between the two schedules. A total of 233 trial participants underwent TCR sequencing, of whom some 210 received two doses of AZD1222 and some 25 received two doses of the MenACWY control vaccine. Trial participants were enrolled by age into subgroups of 18-55, 56-69 and 70-plus years, and around 140, 26 and 57 TCR-sequenced participants, respectively, were included in these subgroups. General conclusions and limits of the study: In the small 56-69-year group, the increase in depth fell short of significance, most likely because of low power. After two AZD1222 doses, spike-specific TCR breadth and depth were significantly higher than at day 0 and than in MenACWY recipients. Reportedly, close to half of the unique spike-specific TCRs recognized epitopes lying outside the regions that are mutated in the B.1.351 and B.1.1.7 variants. Because no day 14 peak-response samples were available, the repertoires could be characterized only after the peak T cell response. Vaccine-associated CD4 TCRs spanned the whole spike protein, with dominant responses in regions 160-218 and 743-854. Participants were mostly white British and included more females than males, and it was suggested by the authors that clonal diversity may have been underestimated. Conclusions about previously exposed vaccinees are limited, since just five or six AZD1222 recipients were seropositive for SARS-CoV-2 at baseline.

The CDR3 regions of human TCRbeta chains were analyzed by immunosequencing. Turning to the authors' computational methods: TCRs in the repertoires were matched against a reference library of SARS-CoV-2-specific TCRs that had been generated with the MIRA antigen-specificity platform. Breadth meant the fraction of unique TCRs that were SARS-CoV-2-associated, whereas depth meant the fraction of total T cells that were SARS-CoV-2-associated. Using the MIRA data, each spike-specific TCR was mapped to the spike region that the TCR reacts to and placed in a CD4 or CD8 class. Log10-transformed breadth and depth values were compared by one-way ANOVA with Sidak's multiple comparisons tests. What TCRdb holds here is the immuneACCESS table cut down to in-frame rearrangements. Part of the clones is not present; checked against another copy, under half of the missing clones reflect an unresolved V gene, and the others are unexplained. V and J calls plus clone size are reproduced from that table; the DNA served to infer D and trimming. The sample table records about 99,000 clones; 70% to 90% of these occur just once. The ten largest make up 18% of the sample.

Sequenced here: peripheral blood, sampled on day 0 of AZD1222 vaccination. The receptor was derived from an adult in good health. The sequence links TRBV6-4 to TRBJ2-1; perhaps TRBD1 is the D gene, with 6 bases matching. The sequenced DNA is TGTGCCAGCAGTGACTCAGGGGGTAGCTCCTACAATGAGCAGTTCTTC. It translates to CASSDSGGSSYNEQFF.